Following are 28 T cell receptor beta chains from one sample sequenced in a study of CD8 T cells in Susac syndrome. cDNA came from approximately 0.5 to 1 ug RNA primed by random hexamers. TCRdb used MiXCR to reprocess the immunoSEQ multiplex PCR reads, holding one entry per CDR3 protein. Here the sample spans 400,000 or so distinct CDR3 sequences, roughly 85% being singletons. Sequencing was done on a sample of CD8+ T cells from PBMCs. Receptors were obtained from a human donor with multiple sclerosis.

This chain joins TRBV28 and TRBJ1-2, with TRBD1 matching 8 bases. Trimming cost V 0 bases and J 0 bases; bases outside gene matches: 3. The CDR3 has 16 amino acids. Germline V gene data show CDR1 as MDHEN and CDR2 as SYDVKM. The CDR3 region is CASSLWAQGANYGYTF. The CDR3 nucleotides read TGTGCCAGCAGTTTATGGGCACAGGGGGCTAACTATGGCTACACCTTC.

The chain employs TRBV25-1 and TRBJ2-2; D ambiguous. CDR1 MGHDK and CDR2 SYGVNS come from the germline V gene. V was cut by 6 bases and J by 2 bases, with 7 bases left in between. This CDR3 is built from 13 residues. CDR3 DNA sequence: TGTGCCAGCAGCCAGTACAACACCGGGGAGCTGTTTTTT. Translated, it gives CASSQYNTGELFF.

The rearrangement links TRBV6-5 to TRBJ2-3, with TRBD1 identical over 7 bases. CDR3 length: 15 residues. Germline-derived CDR1 and CDR2 are MNHEY and SVGAGI. With V trimmed by 1 base and J by 4 bases, 5 bases remained unmatched. The CDR3 DNA reads as TGTGCCAGCAGTTACTATGTAGGGGGCCCAGATACGCAGTATTTT. It is translated as CASSYYVGGPDTQYF.

The chain couples TRBV3-1 to TRBJ2-1; 9 bases are a match to TRBD1. This CDR3 is 15 amino acids long. The V gene end was trimmed by 4 bases and the J gene end by 3 bases; junction bases not matched to a gene: 4. Germline V CDR1 and CDR2: LGHDT, YNNKEL (reference sequence). CDR3 loop: CASSRGQGFYNEQFF. The CDR3 nucleotides are TGTGCCAGCAGCCGGGGACAGGGCTTCTACAATGAGCAGTTCTTC.

The V call is TRBV14, the J call TRBJ2-5, with 7 bases matching TRBD2. J was trimmed by 0 bases and V by 3 bases; bases with no gene match: 10. The CDR3 totals 17 residues. Germline loops: CDR1 SGHDN, CDR2 FVKESK. CDR3 region: CASSHTRETEYQETQYF. The DNA for the CDR3 is TGTGCCAGCAGCCATACGCGGGAGACAGAGTACCAAGAGACCCAGTACTTC.

J is TRBJ2-7 and V is TRBV28; 7 bases line up with TRBD2. V lost 5 bases to trimming and J lost 4 bases; unmatched junction nucleotides: 11. In germline, CDR1 is MDHEN, CDR2 SYDVKM. This CDR3 is built from 15 residues. DNA of the CDR3: TGTGCCAGCAGTCCGATGCGGGACTATTTGTACGAGCAGTACTTC. Encoded protein: CASSPMRDYLYEQYF.

The chain joins TRBV2 to TRBJ2-3; D remains ambiguous. This CDR3 region has 15 residues. V was pared by 6 bases and J by 0 bases, with 13 bases between. The germline CDR1 and CDR2 sequences are SNHLY and FYNNEI. CDR3 DNA sequence: TGTGCCAGCAGAGGCAACCCATCTAGCACAGATACGCAGTATTTT. Protein sequence: CASRGNPSSTDTQYF.

This chain joins TRBV6-5 and TRBJ2-1; 13 bases are shared with TRBD2. The CDR3 covers 17 residues. J gave up 7 bases and V 2 bases, and 8 bases lay outside the gene matches. Germline V gene lookup returns CDR1 MNHEY and CDR2 SVGAGI. The CDR3 region is CASSYGTSGGAGNEQFF. The CDR3 DNA follows: TGTGCCAGCAGTTACGGAACTAGCGGGGGGGCCGGGAATGAGCAGTTCTTC.

The V call is TRBV7-8, the J call TRBJ1-4, with TRBD1 identical over 9 bases. Germline trimming cut 5 bases from V and 7 bases from J; bases unmatched to any gene: 8. Germline V CDR1 and CDR2: SGHVS, FQNEAQ. CDR3 length equals 15 residues. The DNA of the CDR3 is TGTGCCAGCAGCGGAGGGACAGGGCGATCTGAAAAACTGTTTTTT. Protein sequence: CASSGGTGRSEKLFF.

In nucleotides, the CDR3 is TGTGCCAGCAGCTTATCGCAGGGCAAACAAGAGACCCAGTACTTC. Amino acid sequence: CASSLSQGKQETQYF. The chain recombines TRBV7-6 with TRBJ2-5; tentatively, D is TRBD1 (5 bases). Germline assignment: CDR1 SGHVS and CDR2 FNYEAQ. The CDR3 spans 15 residues. V shed 2 bases and J shed 2 bases, with 12 bases lying between them.

This clonotype has just a few counts. This sequence joins TRBV7-6 and TRBJ1-1, with 7 bases fitting TRBD1. Germline V gene data show CDR1 as SGHVS and CDR2 as FNYEAQ. After removal of 5 bases from V and 1 base from J, the junction contained 4 bases not matched to a gene. CDR3 length equals 14 residues. The CDR3 DNA follows: TGTGCCAGCAGCAAAACAGGGGCGAACACTGAAGCTTTCTTT. Translating it yields CASSKTGANTEAFF.

J is TRBJ2-1 and V is TRBV12-5, with D perhaps given as TRBD1 or TRBD2 (5 bases each). The germline V and J ends were trimmed by 7 bases and 7 bases, with 14 bases remaining between them. Per germline, CDR1 LGHNT and CDR2 FRNRAP. The CDR3 extends over 13 amino acids. The CDR3 loop reads CASAGYRQNEQFF. DNA of the CDR3: TGTGCTAGTGCGGGATACCGACAGAATGAGCAGTTCTTC.

The chain employs TRBV6-1 and TRBJ2-2, with 7 nucleotides matching TRBD1. Germline CDR1 MNHNS, CDR2 SASEGT. There are 13 residues in the CDR3. V lost 11 bases and J lost 2; bases outside the gene matches: 5. CDR3 bases: TGTGCCGGGACAGTGTCCAACACCGGGGAGCTGTTTTTT. The encoded protein is CAGTVSNTGELFF.

This sequence joins TRBV29-1 and TRBJ2-3, with a tentative D call TRBD1 (8 bases). Germline V gene sequence: CDR1 SQVTM, CDR2 ANQGSEA. The V gene lost 0 bases and the J gene lost 9 bases, with 13 bases spanning the gap. This CDR3 is 13 amino acids long. CDR3 amino acids: CSVEEDREGTQYF. The DNA of the CDR3 is TGCAGCGTTGAAGAGGACAGGGAGGGGACGCAGTATTTT.

This clonotype has just one count. The gene calls are TRBV7-3 and TRBJ2-1; 8 bases line up with TRBD2. Germline CDR1 and CDR2: SGHTA and FQGTGA. The CDR3 has 16 residues. J lost 8 bases, V lost 4 bases, and 13 bases had no gene match. CDR3 coding DNA: TGTGCCAGCAGCTCCCCCCCGGCGGGAGGATTTGATGAGCAGTTCTTC. The encoded protein is CASSSPPAGGFDEQFF.

The table lists this clonotype with a count of one. The gene calls are TRBV10-3 and TRBJ2-7, with 7 bases identical to TRBD1. Per germline, CDR1 ENHRY and CDR2 SYGVKD. This CDR3 comprises 11 residues. After removal of 7 bases from V and 5 bases from J, the junction contained 2 bases not matched to a gene. The CDR3 bases are TGTGCCATCACCGACAGGGACGAGCAGTACTTC. It specifies CAITDRDEQYF.

V is TRBV12-3 or TRBV12-4 and J is TRBJ1-2; D uncertain. With 1 base removed from V and 2 bases from J, the gap between germline ends came to 11 bases. The CDR3 has 15 amino acids. CDR3 DNA: TGTGCCAGCAGTTTAGATCCAGGTGCAAACTATGGCTACACCTTC. Translated, it gives CASSLDPGANYGYTF.

The rearrangement links TRBV7-9 to TRBJ2-7, with D hard to call. Trimming took off 2 bases at V and 7 bases at J, with 9 bases between the two ends. This CDR3 contains 12 residues. Germline lookup yields CDR1 SEHNR and CDR2 FQNEAQ (reference sequence). The CDR3 region is CASSLYTNEQYF. CDR3 coding DNA: TGTGCCAGCAGCTTATATACGAATGAGCAGTACTTC.

DNA for the CDR3: TGTGCCAGCAGTTTCCGGGACCGAGATCTCAATCAGCCCCAGCATTTT. It is translated as CASSFRDRDLNQPQHF. The chain links TRBV6-5 to TRBJ1-5, with D perhaps TRBD1 (5 bases). Trimming stripped 4 bases from V and 3 bases from J, with 16 bases between. The germline CDR1 and CDR2 sequences are MNHEY and SVGAGI. CDR3 length: 16 residues.

This clonotype was seen a handful of times. This rearrangement joins TRBV4-2 to TRBJ2-7; 7 nucleotides align to TRBD2. This CDR3 contains 15 residues. Per germline, CDR1 LGHNA and CDR2 YNFKEQ. Trimming at V came to 0 bases and at J to 3 bases, leaving 5 bases not matched to a gene. CDR3 region: CASSQERWGGYEQYF. The CDR3 DNA is TGTGCCAGCAGCCAAGAGAGATGGGGGGGCTACGAGCAGTACTTC.

The table lists this clonotype with a count of one. In DNA, the CDR3 is TGTGCCAGCAGCCAGGACAGGGGGAGGATGAACACTGAAGCTTTCTTT. It specifies CASSQDRGRMNTEAFF. The chain uses TRBV5-6 and TRBJ1-1, with 10 bases that match TRBD1. Unmatched junction bases numbered 6, after V lost 4 bases and J lost 0 bases. There are 16 residues in the CDR3. Germline CDR1 SGHDT, CDR2 YYEEEE.

The chain is built from TRBV28 and TRBJ2-7, with TRBD1 matching over 8 bases. The germline CDR1 and CDR2 sequences are MDHEN and SYDVKM. V gave up 10 bases and J gave up 3 bases; unmatched junction bases: 8. CDR3 length equals 13 residues. The CDR3 loop is CATADRGLYEQYF. DNA of the CDR3: TGTGCCACCGCTGACAGGGGCCTCTACGAGCAGTACTTC.

The chain combines TRBV6-1 with TRBJ1-1; no clear D gene. The CDR3 sequence is 13 residues long. V was cut by 8 bases and J by 0 bases, with 10 bases left in between. The V gene's germline CDR1 is MNHNS and CDR2 SASEGT. In DNA form, the CDR3 reads TGTGCCAGCGGGAGGGAGATGAACACTGAAGCTTTCTTT. It yields the protein CASGREMNTEAFF.

The chain joins TRBV3-1 to TRBJ2-1; 9 bases agree with TRBD2. V trimming: 1 base; J trimming: 8 bases; junction bases outside the gene matches: 6. There are 15 residues in the CDR3. Germline CDR1 reads LGHDT; CDR2 reads YNNKEL (reference sequence). This CDR3 is CASSQGGGAPHEQFF. In nucleotides, the CDR3 is TGTGCCAGCAGCCAAGGCGGGGGGGCACCCCATGAGCAGTTCTTC.

The genes are TRBV6-6 and TRBJ1-2; 7 bases are a match to TRBD1. Germline V gives CDR1 MNHNY, CDR2 SVGAGI (reference sequence). CDR3 length: 12 amino acids. V was clipped by 7 bases and J by 7 bases; unmatched bases: 6. The CDR3: CASNTGVSGYTF. The CDR3 nucleotides are TGTGCCAGCAATACAGGGGTTTCTGGCTACACCTTC.

This chain uses TRBV2 with TRBJ2-5; tentative D call: TRBD1 (5 bases). Trimming took 6 bases from V and 2 from J, leaving 13 bases between them. The germline V gene has CDR1 SNHLY and CDR2 FYNNEI. The CDR3 is 14 residues long. This CDR3 reads CASRGMTAQETQYF. The CDR3 coding sequence is TGTGCCAGCAGGGGAATGACAGCACAAGAGACCCAGTACTTC.

This sequence joins TRBV5-1 and TRBJ1-5; D uncertain. The CDR3 extends over 13 amino acids. Germline lookup yields CDR1 SGHRS and CDR2 YFSETQ. The V end was cut by 7 bases, the J end by 5 bases, with 13 bases between. CDR3 nucleotide sequence: TGCGCCAGCTCCTTTTGGGGAGATCAGCCCCAGCATTTT. Protein sequence: CASSFWGDQPQHF.

The CDR3 bases are TGTGCCAGCAGTTATTTTAGCGGGAGCTTTCCCAGCTCTGGGGCCAACGTCCTGACTTTC. Its protein product is CASSYFSGSFPSSGANVLTF. J is TRBJ2-6 and V is TRBV6-5, with 9 bases fitting TRBD2. Germline values: CDR1 MNHEY, CDR2 SVGAGI. The CDR3 length is 20 residues. The V segment lost 3 bases and the J segment 0 bases; nucleotides outside the gene matches: 12.